The clone carrying this TCR beta chain was recorded only once. Germline values: CDR1 SNHLY, CDR2 FYNNEI. The CDR3 spans 13 residues. V lost 7 bases to trimming and J lost 4 bases, with 10 bases between them. The sample belongs to a study of cytomegalovirus exposure and HLA in healthy donors. The PCR had 60 Vbeta and 13 Jbeta primers. Per the original data handling: Approximately 11 million of the roughly 80 million unique TCR beta chains counted in a later analysis were shared. Some clones are missing from TCRdb's copy, which holds only in-frame ones; the method was immunoSEQ multiplex PCR. V and J calls and clone size are given by that table; D and trimming were obtained from the DNA. The sample yields 150,000 to 200,000 clones, 68% seen once.

The TCR originated in a man aged 50 or older in good health and CMV-seronegative. This chain connects TRBV2 to TRBJ2-2; D possibly corresponds to TRBD2 (7 bases). Sequenced input: PBMCs. Written as DNA, the CDR3 is TGTGCCAGCACGGGGGGCGGCACCGGGGAGCTGTTTTTT. Translating gives CASTGGGTGELFF.